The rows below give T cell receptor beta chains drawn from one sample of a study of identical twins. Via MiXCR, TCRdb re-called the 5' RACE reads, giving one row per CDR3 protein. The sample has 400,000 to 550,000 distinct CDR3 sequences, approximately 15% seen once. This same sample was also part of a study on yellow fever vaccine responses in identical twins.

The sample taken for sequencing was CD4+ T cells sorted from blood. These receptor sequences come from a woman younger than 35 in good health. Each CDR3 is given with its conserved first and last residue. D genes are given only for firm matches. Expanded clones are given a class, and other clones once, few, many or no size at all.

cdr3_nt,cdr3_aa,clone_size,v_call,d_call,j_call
TGCAGTGCTATACCGACAGGCAAAATATACGAGCAGTACTTC,CSAIPTGKIYEQYF,-,TRBV20-1,-,TRBJ2-7
TGTGCCATCAGTGAGATGCTAGCAAATGAGCAGTTCTTC,CAISEMLANEQFF,-,TRBV10-3,-,TRBJ2-1
TGTGCCAGCAGTTTATGGTCTGCGGCGTACCAAGAGACCCAGTACTTC,CASSLWSAAYQETQYF,few,TRBV27,-,TRBJ2-5
TGTGCCAGCAGTGGGGGGACACACAATGAGCAGTTCTTC,CASSGGTHNEQFF,-,TRBV7-2,-,TRBJ2-1
TGTGCCAGCGACGGGCCCCTCTCCTACAATGAGCAGTTCTTC,CASDGPLSYNEQFF,-,TRBV5-6,-,TRBJ2-1
TGTGCCAGCAGCGCCGAGGTTGCCTACGAGCAGTACTTC,CASSAEVAYEQYF,few,TRBV9,-,TRBJ2-7
TGTGCCAGCAGTGATTTGGGGTCAGATACGCAGTATTTT,CASSDLGSDTQYF,-,TRBV6-4,-,TRBJ2-3
TGTGCCACCAGCAGAGATCCGGGACAGCTCTACAATGAGCAGTTCTTC,CATSRDPGQLYNEQFF,-,TRBV15,TRBD1,TRBJ2-1
TGTGCCAGCAGCTTAACAGTTGCGGGAGCGGACGAGCAGTTCTTC,CASSLTVAGADEQFF,-,TRBV7-3,TRBD2,TRBJ2-1
TGTGCCAGCGCCCAGGGGAGCACCACAGATACGCAGTATTTT,CASAQGSTTDTQYF,few,TRBV2,-,TRBJ2-3
TGCGCCAGCAGCCCCGATAGGGGACTAGCGGGAGGGAATGAGCAGTTCTTC,CASSPDRGLAGGNEQFF,many,TRBV4-1,TRBD2,TRBJ2-1
TGTGCCAGCAGTATGCGGACAGGTCGAGAGCAGTACTTC,CASSMRTGREQYF,-,TRBV25-1,TRBD1,TRBJ2-7
TGCAGCGTTGGGCAGTATGAGCAGTTCTTC,CSVGQYEQFF,many,TRBV29-1,-,TRBJ2-1
TGTGCCAGCAGTTACCCGGATTTCTCTGGAAACACCATATATTTT,CASSYPDFSGNTIYF,few,TRBV6-2/TRBV6-3,-,TRBJ1-3
TGTGCCAGCAGTCACGGACAGGCCACAGATACGCAGTATTTT,CASSHGQATDTQYF,-,TRBV11-2,TRBD1,TRBJ2-3
TGTGCCAGCAGCCCTCGGGGGAACGAGCAGTACTTC,CASSPRGNEQYF,few,TRBV3-1,-,TRBJ2-7
TGTGCCAGCAACCAGGTTGGAGGGAACTATGGCTACACCTTC,CASNQVGGNYGYTF,few,TRBV3-1,-,TRBJ1-2
TGTGCCAGCAGTACGGGGGAGACCTACAATGAGCAGTTCTTC,CASSTGETYNEQFF,many,TRBV25-1,-,TRBJ2-1
TGTGCCAGCAGCGTAGTGGAGCAGGCGGGTGTTTCACCCCTCCACTTT,CASSVVEQAGVSPLHF,-,TRBV9,-,TRBJ1-6
TGTGCCAGCAGCGTACTTAGCGGGGGGGTGAACAATGAGCAGTTCTTC,CASSVLSGGVNNEQFF,-,TRBV9,TRBD2,TRBJ2-1
TGTGCCAGTAGTCGATCTAGCGGGAGCTCCTACGAGCAGTACTTC,CASSRSSGSSYEQYF,-,TRBV19,TRBD2,TRBJ2-7
TGCGCCAGCAGCTTGGCCCTAGATCACCGAGGGTACTTC,CASSLALDHRGYF,few,TRBV5-1,-,TRBJ2-7
TGCGCCAGCAGCTTGCTGGATGGGGTCGGGGAGCAGTTCTTC,CASSLLDGVGEQFF,many,TRBV5-1,-,TRBJ2-1
TGTGCCATCATGAGGACAGGGGATTCACCCCTCCACTTT,CAIMRTGDSPLHF,-,TRBV10-3,TRBD1,TRBJ1-6
TGTGCCAGCACACAAAGGACGTCGATGAACACTGAAGCTTTCTTT,CASTQRTSMNTEAFF,-,TRBV12-3/TRBV12-4,-,TRBJ1-1
TGCAGCGTTGGGAAGAGCAACAATGAGCAGTTCTTC,CSVGKSNNEQFF,-,TRBV29-1,-,TRBJ2-1
TGTGCCAGCAGCTCCAGGGGGCAAGGCCTAACGAAGGAGCTGTTTTTT,CASSSRGQGLTKELFF,many,TRBV7-9,TRBD1,TRBJ2-2
TGCGCCAGCAGCTTGGGAGCGGGGGGCCCTGATGAGCAGTTCTTC,CASSLGAGGPDEQFF,-,TRBV5-1,TRBD2,TRBJ2-1
TGCGCCAGCAGCTTGTTGGTAGCCGGGGAGACCCAGTACTTC,CASSLLVAGETQYF,few,TRBV5-1,-,TRBJ2-5
TGTGCCAGCAGCCTCCGAATCCAATCCGGGGAGCTGTTTTTT,CASSLRIQSGELFF,-,TRBV7-9,-,TRBJ2-2
TGTGCCAGCAGAGTAGGGGTAATCATCTACGAGCAGTACTTC,CASRVGVIIYEQYF,-,TRBV6-1,-,TRBJ2-7
TGTGCCAGCAGTTATCGCCTAGCGGGGGCCGGCACAGATACGCAGTATTTT,CASSYRLAGAGTDTQYF,few,TRBV6-5,TRBD2,TRBJ2-3
TGTGCCAGCAGCCGGGGGTTCCGCAATGAAAAACTGTTTTTT,CASSRGFRNEKLFF,-,TRBV6-1,-,TRBJ1-4
TGTGCCTGGAGTATGGTCCGTTCAGAGATACACTTC,CAWSMVRSEIHF,few,TRBV30,-,TRBJ2-7
TGTGCCAGCAGTTTTGGGAGGGGGCGTTCCCAAGAGACCCAGTACTTC,CASSFGRGRSQETQYF,few,TRBV12-3/TRBV12-4,-,TRBJ2-5
TGCAGTGCTAGGCGACCCGTCGTCCCCCACGAGCAGTACTTC,CSARRPVVPHEQYF,-,TRBV20-1,-,TRBJ2-7
TGTGCCACCAGCAGAGAACGGGGGAGCAACTACGAGCAGTACTTC,CATSRERGSNYEQYF,many,TRBV15,-,TRBJ2-7
TGTGCCAGCAAGGGGAGCGGGAGTCCCTACGAGCAGTACTTC,CASKGSGSPYEQYF,few,TRBV12-3/TRBV12-4,TRBD2,TRBJ2-7
TGTGCCAGCAGCTTAGATCTTCGAGGGGGCGAAGATACGCAGTATTTT,CASSLDLRGGEDTQYF,many,TRBV7-3,TRBD1,TRBJ2-3
TGTGCCAGCAGCTTTGGCAGGGGTGCCGGGGAGCTGTTTTTT,CASSFGRGAGELFF,few,TRBV11-2,-,TRBJ2-2
TGCAGTGCTATCTCCTCAGGGGCGGGGGGCAATGAGCAGTTCTTC,CSAISSGAGGNEQFF,-,TRBV20-1,TRBD2,TRBJ2-1
TGTGCCAGCAGCCCAGATGCTGACAGGAATTTTTCTGGGGAGCTGTTTTTT,CASSPDADRNFSGELFF,few,TRBV4-2,-,TRBJ2-2
TGTGCCAGCACCCCGCCGGGTATCTATGGCTACACCTTC,CASTPPGIYGYTF,few,TRBV28,-,TRBJ1-2
TGTGCCAGCAGCCACTCCATGGACAGGGGAAGCACAGATACGCAGTATTTT,CASSHSMDRGSTDTQYF,few,TRBV3-1,TRBD1,TRBJ2-3
TGTGCCAGCAGTTACTCGAATTGGGGTGGGGACACTGAAGCTTTCTTT,CASSYSNWGGDTEAFF,few,TRBV6-5,-,TRBJ1-1
TGCAGTGCTAGAGATTCCGCGGGACGCCGGGGAAGCTCCTACGAGCAGTACTTC,CSARDSAGRRGSSYEQYF,-,TRBV20-1,-,TRBJ2-7
TGCAGTGCTAGAGATCCCCTCCTTATTTACAATGAGCAGTTCTTC,CSARDPLLIYNEQFF,few,TRBV20-1,-,TRBJ2-1
TGTGCCAGCAGATTCCTAGCGGGACAAGAGACCCAGTACTTC,CASRFLAGQETQYF,few,TRBV6-1,TRBD2,TRBJ2-5
TGTGCCAGCAGCTTGGCCATCGGTAACTCTGGGGCCAACGTCCTGACTTTC,CASSLAIGNSGANVLTF,few,TRBV5-5,-,TRBJ2-6
TGTGCCAGCAGTTACCAGACTAGCGGGGGGGCCTTTTCCTACGAGCAGTACTTC,CASSYQTSGGAFSYEQYF,few,TRBV6-5,TRBD2,TRBJ2-7